Each of the 22 T cell receptor beta chains below was sequenced from the same sample in a study of T cells expressing NK-cell markers. Using the 5' RACE reads, TCRdb records one entry per CDR3 protein without DNA. The sample has 500,000 to 600,000 distinct CDR3 sequences, and its top ten clones hold 3% to 4.5%. Material for sequencing was blood T cells: a sorted CD56 or NKG2C T cell subset, CD4+ or CD8+ T cells, or bulk PBMC T cells (not recorded which). Receptors originate from a man between 18 and 29 years old in good health.

V is TRBV11-2 and J is TRBJ2-1. In germline, CDR1 is SGHAT, CDR2 FQNNGV. The CDR3 consists of 16 residues. CDR3 amino acids: CASSLEAWSSYNEQFF. The entire variable domain, with the rest obtained from reference TRBV11-2 and TRBJ2-1, is as follows: EAGVAQSPRYKIIEKRQSVAFWCNPISGHATLYWYQQILGQGPKLLIQFQNNGVVDDSQLPKDRFSAERLKGVDSTLKIQPAKLEDSAVYLCASSLEAWSSYNEQFFGPGTRLTVL.

The chain couples TRBV20-1 to TRBJ2-3; the TCRdb D gene call, TRBD2, has no DNA to confirm it. The CDR3 is 17 amino acids. Germline V CDR1 and CDR2: DFQATT, SNEGSKA (reference sequence). The CDR3 is CSARVLAGGPSTDTQYF.

The rearrangement links TRBV5-1 to TRBJ2-4. Germline V gene data show CDR1 as SGHRS and CDR2 as YFSETQ. This CDR3 contains 13 residues. The CDR3 spells CASSSLTGDIQYF.

The chain has TRBV12-3 or TRBV12-4 and TRBJ2-1; TCRdb's D gene call, TRBD2, goes unchecked for lack of DNA. CDR3 length: 13 amino acids. The CDR3 reads CASTGLAHDEQFF.

The rearrangement joins TRBV20-1 to TRBJ2-1. Germline V lookup: CDR1 DFQATT, CDR2 SNEGSKA (reference sequence). The CDR3 spans 15 residues. The CDR3 loop reads CSARDGREPYNEQFF.

The V and J genes are TRBV6-1 and TRBJ1-1. Germline values: CDR1 MNHNS, CDR2 SASEGT. The CDR3 runs 11 residues. CDR3 sequence: CASSDGWEAFF.

This chain links TRBV12-3 or TRBV12-4 with TRBJ2-7; TCRdb proposes TRBD1, but this gene call is untestable without DNA. The CDR3 has 13 amino acids. CDR3: CASSRDRSHEQYF.

The chain combines TRBV6-2 or TRBV6-3 with TRBJ2-7; checking the TCRdb D call of TRBD1 is not possible without DNA. The CDR3 contains 15 residues. The germline CDR1 and CDR2 sequences are MNHEY and SVGEGT. CDR3 sequence: CASSYGLGRNYEQYF.

V usage is TRBV6-2 or TRBV6-3 and J usage is TRBJ1-2. CDR3 length equals 16 residues. The germline gives CDR1 MNHEY, CDR2 SVGEGT. The CDR3: CASSYTEAAAEHGYTF.

This rearrangement joins TRBV7-8 to TRBJ2-2; as DNA is missing, the TRBD1 call by TCRdb cannot be tested. Germline lookup yields CDR1 SGHVS and CDR2 FQNEAQ. The CDR3 runs to 17 residues. The CDR3 loop is CASSLLFGDPNTGELFF.

This rearrangement joins TRBV24-1 to TRBJ2-1; TCRdb's D gene call, TRBD2, goes unchecked for lack of DNA. The germline V gene has CDR1 KGHDR and CDR2 SFDVKD. There are 16 residues in the CDR3. The CDR3 here is CATSDFRTSAYNEQFF.

The chain joins TRBV10-3 to TRBJ2-5; absent DNA, TCRdb's TRBD2 call cannot be checked. Germline loops: CDR1 ENHRY, CDR2 SYGVKD. This CDR3 has 17 amino acids. The CDR3 sequence is CAISGARTSGLQETQYF.

J is TRBJ2-5 and V is TRBV12-3 or TRBV12-4; TCRdb picks TRBD1, but there is no DNA to check that call. The CDR3 runs to 15 residues. CDR3 region: CASSLARGAQETQYF.

This sequence joins TRBV7-9 and TRBJ2-7; TCRdb lists TRBD1, though no DNA is available to test this call. Germline values: CDR1 SEHNR, CDR2 FQNEAQ (reference sequence). This CDR3 is 13 amino acids long. The chain's CDR3 is CASSPATGYEQYF.

The chain carries TRBV24-1 and TRBJ2-7; lacking DNA, the TRBD1 call made by TCRdb goes unchecked. CDR3 length: 14 residues. Germline V gene data show CDR1 as KGHDR and CDR2 as SFDVKD. The CDR3 loop reads CATSDTGGPYEQYF.

The chain joins TRBV6-5 to TRBJ1-5; the D call from TCRdb, TRBD1, cannot be confirmed without DNA. Looked up from germline, CDR1 is MNHEY and CDR2 is SVGAGI. The CDR3 extends over 14 amino acids. CDR3 amino acids: CASSRQGRDQPQHF.

The V gene is TRBV20-1, the J gene TRBJ2-3. Germline values: CDR1 DFQATT, CDR2 SNEGSKA (reference sequence). This CDR3 contains 11 residues. The CDR3 spells CSATTSNTQYF.

This chain links TRBV5-1 with TRBJ2-1; TCRdb names TRBD1, which stays unverified in the absence of DNA. CDR3 size: 12 residues. Germline V gene data show CDR1 as SGHRS and CDR2 as YFSETQ. The CDR3 sequence: CASSLESDREFF.

V gene TRBV6-4 combines with J gene TRBJ2-3; TCRdb gives TRBD2 as the D gene, but with no DNA this cannot be confirmed. CDR3 length equals 14 residues. Germline CDR1 is MRHNA and CDR2 is SNTAGT. The CDR3 here is CASSANYGGYTQYF.

The gene calls are TRBV5-5 and TRBJ2-7; TCRdb gives TRBD2 as the D gene, but with no DNA this cannot be confirmed. CDR1 and CDR2 (germline): SGHKS, YYEKEE (reference sequence). This CDR3 is built from 13 residues. CDR3 sequence reads: CASSSPGLGEQYF.

The J gene is TRBJ1-4, the V gene TRBV7-9. The CDR3 has 17 amino acids. Germline CDR1 SEHNR, CDR2 FQNEAQ (reference sequence). The CDR3 region is CASSLAGWMAESEKLFF.

The chain employs TRBV10-3 and TRBJ2-1; TCRdb indicates TRBD2, and absent DNA this call remains unverified. This CDR3 region has 14 residues. CDR1 ENHRY and CDR2 SYGVKD come from the germline V gene. The CDR3 is CAITTGLAGDEQFF.